The rows below give T cell receptor beta chains drawn from one sample of a study of shared clonotypes between healthy human individuals. Clones were read by immunoSEQ multiplex PCR, and TCRdb kept only the in-frame ones, dropping some. This table has some 2 million clones, about 95% appearing once. Sample: naive CD8+ T cells sorted from blood. These receptors were taken from a man younger than 35 in good health. Both conserved end residues are part of each CDR3. Each record gives: J gene, V gene, D gene, CDR3 DNA, CDR3 protein. D genes are given only for firm matches.

j_gene: TRBJ1-1; v_gene: TRBV13; d_gene: -; CDR3nt: TGTGCCAGCAGCTTAGGGAACCCGAACACTGAAGCTTTCTTT; CDR3aa: CASSLGNPNTEAFF
j_gene: TRBJ2-3; v_gene: TRBV10-2; d_gene: -; CDR3nt: TGCGCCAGCAGTTATGTTAGCGGTAGCACAGATACGCAGTATTTT; CDR3aa: CASSYVSGSTDTQYF
j_gene: TRBJ2-1; v_gene: TRBV7-8; d_gene: -; CDR3nt: TGTGCCAGCAGCCCCGGGGCGAGGGGATGGGGTGAGCAGTTCTTC; CDR3aa: CASSPGARGWGEQFF
j_gene: TRBJ2-2; v_gene: TRBV28; d_gene: -; CDR3nt: TGTGCCAGCAGTCTCCGGAGTCTCGCGAACACCGGGGAGCTGTTTTTT; CDR3aa: CASSLRSLANTGELFF
j_gene: TRBJ2-7; v_gene: TRBV5-4; d_gene: -; CDR3nt: TGTGCCAGCAGCCGTGGTAACTACGAGCAGTACTTC; CDR3aa: CASSRGNYEQYF
j_gene: TRBJ2-1; v_gene: TRBV29-1; d_gene: -; CDR3nt: TGCACCTTTACCCGGGACACATACAATGAGCAGTTCTTC; CDR3aa: CTFTRDTYNEQFF
j_gene: TRBJ1-5; v_gene: TRBV27; d_gene: -; CDR3nt: TGTGCCAGCAGTTTGTCAGCAAATCAGCCCCAGCATTTT; CDR3aa: CASSLSANQPQHF
j_gene: TRBJ2-1; v_gene: TRBV14; d_gene: -; CDR3nt: TGTGCCAGCAGCCAAGACGCGGGACCCCTCTCCTACAATGAGCAGTTCTTC; CDR3aa: CASSQDAGPLSYNEQFF
j_gene: TRBJ2-1; v_gene: TRBV4-1; d_gene: TRBD2; CDR3nt: TGCGCCAGCAGCCAGGCCGACGGGACCCGGGGGGACTATGAGCAGTTCTTC; CDR3aa: CASSQADGTRGDYEQFF
j_gene: TRBJ1-6; v_gene: TRBV27; d_gene: -; CDR3nt: TGTGCCAGCAGTTTCGGGAACTCGTATAATTCACCCCTCCACTTT; CDR3aa: CASSFGNSYNSPLHF
j_gene: TRBJ2-1; v_gene: TRBV6-5; d_gene: TRBD2; CDR3nt: TGTGCCAGCGGACTAGCGAGTTCCAATGAGCAGTTCTTC; CDR3aa: CASGLASSNEQFF
j_gene: TRBJ2-5; v_gene: TRBV7-8; d_gene: -; CDR3nt: TGTGCCAGCAGCTTAGTCGCGAATCAGGAGACCCAGTACTTC; CDR3aa: CASSLVANQETQYF
j_gene: TRBJ2-1; v_gene: TRBV30; d_gene: -; CDR3nt: TGTGCCTGGAGTCCCGGGGGAGGATATCAGTTCTTC; CDR3aa: CAWSPGGGYQFF